This T cell receptor beta chain came from a study of T cells in Graves' hyperthyroidism and ophthalmopathy. Exclusion of a patient resulted from uncontrolled infection, other autoimmune disease, pregnancy or lactation. Every diagnosis used clinical symptoms, serum thyroxine and TRAb, thyroid ultrasound and orbital computed tomography. The investigators amplified TCR beta CDR3 regions from RNA transcripts. HTBI primers drove first-round RT-PCR of the TCR CDR3. Via MiXCR, TCRdb re-called the multiplex PCR reads, giving one row per CDR3 protein. The table lists about 530,000 distinct CDR3 sequences, about a sixth of them singletons. Germline CDR1 is SGHTS and CDR2 is YDEGEE. The CDR3 runs 19 residues. The V end lost 6 bases, the J end lost 0 bases, and 27 bases lay between the germline ends.

The clonotype was recovered from a woman aged 18-29 years with Graves' ophthalmopathy. This chain connects TRBV5-8 to TRBJ1-1; maybe TRBD1 (5 bases). The sequenced sample consisted of blood. The CDR3: CASNYSPAGLNLLNTEAFF. CDR3 sequence (DNA): TGTGCCAGCAACTATTCCCCGGCGGGACTGAACCTATTGAACACTGAAGCTTTCTTT.